These T cell receptor beta chains were read from a single sample in a study of blood T cell repertoires in COVID-19. Profiled with immunoSEQ multiplex PCR; TCRdb holds only in-frame clones, not every one. The profile covers around 430,000 clones, with approximately 87% appearing a single time and around 9.3% taken by the ten largest. The sequenced material came from PBMCs or T cells enriched from blood (not recorded which). All receptors derive from a woman aged 45 to 65 who had recovered from COVID-19. Each CDR3 is given with its conserved first and last residue. A D gene is named only where the DNA matches it firmly. Clone size is stated in some rows and not others, as once, few, many or a class when expanded.

V gene: TRBV30; J gene: TRBJ1-6; clone size: NA; D gene: NA; CDR3 protein: CAWSVGGGFNSPLHF; CDR3 DNA: TGTGCCTGGAGTGTCGGGGGGGGTTTCAATTCACCCCTCCACTTT
V gene: TRBV2; J gene: TRBJ1-1; clone size: NA; D gene: TRBD1; CDR3 protein: CASTRIPQGTDEAFF; CDR3 DNA: TGTGCCAGCACCAGAATTCCCCAGGGGACAGACGAAGCTTTCTTT
V gene: TRBV27; J gene: TRBJ1-6; clone size: NA; D gene: NA; CDR3 protein: CASSPRDLASSPLHF; CDR3 DNA: TGTGCCAGCAGTCCAAGGGACCTAGCGAGTTCACCCCTCCACTTT
V gene: TRBV4-1; J gene: TRBJ1-1; clone size: NA; D gene: TRBD1; CDR3 protein: CASKAAGGATSEHTEAFF; CDR3 DNA: TGCGCCAGCAAGGCGGCAGGGGGGGCGACTAGCGAACACACTGAAGCTTTCTTT
V gene: TRBV24-1; J gene: TRBJ1-2; clone size: few; D gene: NA; CDR3 protein: CATSDTTANYGYTF; CDR3 DNA: TGTGCCACCAGTGATACGACAGCTAACTATGGCTACACCTTC
V gene: TRBV5-5; J gene: TRBJ1-5; clone size: NA; D gene: TRBD1; CDR3 protein: CASRATGGAQPQHF; CDR3 DNA: TGTGCCAGCAGGGCTACAGGGGGCGCTCAGCCCCAGCATTTT
V gene: TRBV5-5; J gene: TRBJ1-5; clone size: once; D gene: NA; CDR3 protein: CASSLVDSNQPQHF; CDR3 DNA: TGTGCCAGCAGCTTGGTAGATAGCAATCAGCCCCAGCATTTT
V gene: TRBV6-4; J gene: TRBJ1-1; clone size: few; D gene: NA; CDR3 protein: CASSDDAGAGNTEAFF; CDR3 DNA: TGTGCCAGCAGTGACGACGCAGGGGCAGGGAACACTGAAGCTTTCTTT
V gene: TRBV4-2; J gene: TRBJ2-3; clone size: NA; D gene: NA; CDR3 protein: CASSQVVGGPDTQYF; CDR3 DNA: TGTGCCAGCAGCCAAGTGGTGGGGGGGCCGGATACGCAGTATTTT
V gene: TRBV7-2; J gene: TRBJ1-2; clone size: NA; D gene: TRBD1; CDR3 protein: CASSPNPSGGSYTF; CDR3 DNA: TGTGCCAGCAGCCCCAATCCCTCAGGGGGGAGCTACACCTTC
V gene: TRBV6-2/TRBV6-3; J gene: TRBJ2-7; clone size: NA; D gene: NA; CDR3 protein: CASSYSTPTYEQYF; CDR3 DNA: TGTGCCAGCAGTTATAGTACACCGACTTACGAGCAGTACTTC
V gene: TRBV25-1; J gene: TRBJ1-5; clone size: NA; D gene: TRBD1; CDR3 protein: CASSPGTGIGVSNQPQHF; CDR3 DNA: TGTGCCAGCAGCCCCGGGACAGGGATAGGTGTAAGCAATCAGCCCCAGCATTTT
V gene: TRBV9; J gene: TRBJ1-2; clone size: NA; D gene: TRBD1; CDR3 protein: CASSGSRTGYNYGYTF; CDR3 DNA: TGTGCCAGCAGCGGTTCCAGGACAGGCTATAACTATGGCTACACCTTC
V gene: TRBV3-1/TRBV3-2; J gene: TRBJ1-1; clone size: NA; D gene: NA; CDR3 protein: CASSLSSTEAFF; CDR3 DNA: TGTGCCAGCAGCCTCTCTTCCACTGAAGCTTTCTTT
V gene: TRBV5-1; J gene: TRBJ1-4; clone size: NA; D gene: TRBD1; CDR3 protein: CASSSGQGNYNEKLFF; CDR3 DNA: TGCGCCAGCAGCTCGGGACAGGGGAACTATAATGAAAAACTGTTTTTT
V gene: TRBV5-1; J gene: TRBJ2-7; clone size: NA; D gene: TRBD1; CDR3 protein: CASSLDRGMWEQYF; CDR3 DNA: TGCGCCAGCAGCTTGGACAGGGGAATGTGGGAGCAGTACTTC
V gene: TRBV27; J gene: TRBJ2-7; clone size: NA; D gene: NA; CDR3 protein: CASSSTWSITYEQYF; CDR3 DNA: TGTGCCAGCAGTTCGACTTGGAGTATAACCTACGAGCAGTACTTC
V gene: TRBV4-3; J gene: TRBJ2-3; clone size: NA; D gene: TRBD2; CDR3 protein: CASSLGTSGSTDTQYF; CDR3 DNA: TGCGCCAGCAGCCTGGGGACTAGCGGCAGCACAGATACGCAGTATTTT
V gene: TRBV28; J gene: TRBJ1-3; clone size: NA; D gene: NA; CDR3 protein: CASSFGGDSGNTIYF; CDR3 DNA: TGTGCCAGCAGTTTTGGGGGCGACTCTGGAAACACCATATATTTT
V gene: TRBV6-4; J gene: TRBJ2-6; clone size: few; D gene: NA; CDR3 protein: CASSPRGGSGANVLTF; CDR3 DNA: TGTGCCAGCAGTCCCCGGGGAGGCTCTGGGGCCAACGTCCTGACTTTC
V gene: TRBV4-3; J gene: TRBJ1-2; clone size: NA; D gene: TRBD1; CDR3 protein: CASSRNTGGNLYGYTF; CDR3 DNA: TGCGCCAGCAGCCGCAACACAGGGGGCAACCTCTATGGCTACACCTTC
V gene: TRBV11-2; J gene: TRBJ2-3; clone size: NA; D gene: TRBD2; CDR3 protein: CASSLLLAPPGDTQYF; CDR3 DNA: TGTGCCAGCAGCTTATTACTAGCGCCTCCCGGGGATACGCAGTATTTT
V gene: TRBV5-6; J gene: TRBJ2-3; clone size: NA; D gene: NA; CDR3 protein: CASSPTGDAQYF; CDR3 DNA: TGTGCCAGCAGCCCTACCGGGGATGCGCAGTATTTT
V gene: TRBV28; J gene: TRBJ1-3; clone size: once; D gene: NA; CDR3 protein: CASSLRTQGLSGNTIYF; CDR3 DNA: TGTGCCAGCAGTTTAAGGACGCAGGGTCTTTCTGGAAACACCATATATTTT
V gene: TRBV28; J gene: TRBJ1-2; clone size: NA; D gene: NA; CDR3 protein: CASSPTAINYGYTF; CDR3 DNA: TGTGCCAGCAGCCCAACTGCTATTAACTATGGCTACACCTTC
V gene: TRBV3-1/TRBV3-2; J gene: TRBJ1-1; clone size: few; D gene: NA; CDR3 protein: CASSQVRGEAFF; CDR3 DNA: TGTGCCAGCAGCCAAGTCAGGGGTGAAGCTTTCTTT
V gene: TRBV4-1; J gene: TRBJ2-7; clone size: NA; D gene: NA; CDR3 protein: CASSQEPTGYEQYF; CDR3 DNA: TGCGCCAGCAGCCAAGAGCCGACAGGTTACGAGCAGTACTTC
V gene: TRBV28; J gene: TRBJ1-1; clone size: NA; D gene: NA; CDR3 protein: CASSTLSGNTEAFF; CDR3 DNA: TGTGCCAGCAGTACTCTTTCAGGGAACACTGAAGCTTTCTTT
V gene: TRBV6-5; J gene: TRBJ2-3; clone size: NA; D gene: TRBD2; CDR3 protein: CASLTGGPPTDTQYF; CDR3 DNA: TGTGCCAGCCTCACGGGGGGGCCGCCCACAGATACGCAGTATTTT
V gene: TRBV30; J gene: TRBJ1-6; clone size: NA; D gene: TRBD1; CDR3 protein: CAWSVDPIGQVVRSPLHF; CDR3 DNA: TGTGCCTGGAGTGTGGATCCTATCGGACAGGTGGTTAGGTCACCCCTCCACTTT
V gene: TRBV5-5; J gene: TRBJ2-5; clone size: NA; D gene: NA; CDR3 protein: CASSSYRAQETQYF; CDR3 DNA: TGTGCCAGCAGCTCATACAGGGCCCAAGAGACCCAGTACTTC
V gene: TRBV5-1; J gene: TRBJ2-7; clone size: NA; D gene: TRBD1; CDR3 protein: CASSRTGSSYEQYF; CDR3 DNA: TGCGCCAGCAGCAGGACAGGGAGCTCCTACGAGCAGTACTTC
V gene: TRBV3-1/TRBV3-2; J gene: TRBJ1-1; clone size: few; D gene: NA; CDR3 protein: CASSQELGTEAFF; CDR3 DNA: TGTGCCAGCAGCCAAGAACTTGGCACTGAAGCTTTCTTT
V gene: TRBV2; J gene: TRBJ1-5; clone size: few; D gene: TRBD1; CDR3 protein: CASNRGLSNQPQHF; CDR3 DNA: TGTGCCAGTAACAGGGGGCTGAGCAATCAGCCCCAGCATTTT
V gene: TRBV2; J gene: TRBJ1-5; clone size: few; D gene: TRBD1; CDR3 protein: CASSAGTGGNQPQHF; CDR3 DNA: TGTGCCAGCAGTGCCGGGACAGGGGGGAATCAGCCCCAGCATTTT
V gene: TRBV18; J gene: TRBJ1-5; clone size: once; D gene: NA; CDR3 protein: CASSSREAPQHF; CDR3 DNA: TGTGCCAGCTCATCAAGGGAGGCGCCCCAGCATTTT
V gene: TRBV2; J gene: TRBJ2-1; clone size: NA; D gene: TRBD1; CDR3 protein: CASSRDRGGYNEQFF; CDR3 DNA: TGTGCCAGCAGCCGGGACAGGGGGGGCTATAATGAGCAGTTCTTC
V gene: TRBV5-1; J gene: TRBJ1-1; clone size: NA; D gene: NA; CDR3 protein: CASSVTPDKNTEAFF; CDR3 DNA: TGCGCCAGCAGCGTTACGCCGGACAAGAACACTGAAGCTTTCTTT
V gene: TRBV4-2; J gene: TRBJ1-2; clone size: NA; D gene: TRBD1; CDR3 protein: CASSQDAAGQHYGYTF; CDR3 DNA: TGTGCCAGCAGCCAAGACGCCGCGGGACAGCACTATGGCTACACCTTC
V gene: TRBV4-2; J gene: TRBJ1-2; clone size: NA; D gene: NA; CDR3 protein: CASSHLEGSKNYGYTF; CDR3 DNA: TGTGCCAGCAGCCACCTTGAGGGTTCAAAGAACTATGGCTACACCTTC
V gene: TRBV30; J gene: TRBJ2-2; clone size: NA; D gene: NA; CDR3 protein: CAWSVSGGTDIGELFF; CDR3 DNA: TGTGCCTGGAGTGTATCCGGGGGAACCGATATCGGGGAGCTGTTTTTT
V gene: TRBV7-9; J gene: TRBJ1-2; clone size: NA; D gene: TRBD1; CDR3 protein: CASSFTGQGARGYTF; CDR3 DNA: TGTGCCAGCAGCTTTACGGGACAGGGGGCGCGTGGCTACACCTTC
V gene: TRBV6-1; J gene: TRBJ1-6; clone size: NA; D gene: NA; CDR3 protein: CASSEIQGLNSPLHF; CDR3 DNA: TGTGCCAGCAGTGAAATCCAGGGGTTGAATTCACCCCTCCACTTT
V gene: TRBV6-5; J gene: TRBJ1-2; clone size: few; D gene: TRBD1; CDR3 protein: CASNRQGTGRDYTF; CDR3 DNA: TGTGCCAGCAACAGACAGGGGACAGGGAGGGACTACACCTTC
V gene: TRBV7-2; J gene: TRBJ1-1; clone size: few; D gene: NA; CDR3 protein: CASSLNRWTEAFF; CDR3 DNA: TGTGCCAGCAGCTTAAATCGGTGGACTGAAGCTTTCTTT
V gene: TRBV9; J gene: TRBJ2-2; clone size: NA; D gene: NA; CDR3 protein: CASRAGAETGELFF; CDR3 DNA: TGTGCCAGCCGGGCGGGGGCAGAAACCGGGGAGCTGTTTTTT
V gene: TRBV27; J gene: TRBJ1-2; clone size: NA; D gene: TRBD1; CDR3 protein: CASSRNGQGASYGYTF; CDR3 DNA: TGTGCCAGCAGTCGAAACGGACAGGGGGCATCATATGGCTACACCTTC
V gene: TRBV2; J gene: TRBJ2-5; clone size: NA; D gene: NA; CDR3 protein: CASMLGLYQETQYF; CDR3 DNA: TGTGCCAGCATGCTGGGGCTGTACCAAGAGACCCAGTACTTC
V gene: TRBV7-8; J gene: TRBJ2-2; clone size: NA; D gene: NA; CDR3 protein: CASSPGNTGELFF; CDR3 DNA: TGTGCCAGCAGTCCAGGGAACACCGGGGAGCTGTTTTTT
V gene: TRBV19; J gene: TRBJ1-6; clone size: NA; D gene: TRBD1; CDR3 protein: CASSPTHRRQGWRDSPLHF; CDR3 DNA: TGTGCCAGTAGTCCAACCCACCGACGACAGGGGTGGCGGGATTCACCCCTCCACTTT
V gene: TRBV7-2; J gene: TRBJ1-6; clone size: NA; D gene: NA; CDR3 protein: CASSFGSPLHF; CDR3 DNA: TGTGCCAGCAGCTTCGGTTCACCCCTCCACTTT
V gene: TRBV9; J gene: TRBJ1-2; clone size: NA; D gene: NA; CDR3 protein: CASSVHRTAGDYGYTF; CDR3 DNA: TGTGCCAGCAGCGTTCATAGGACGGCGGGGGATTATGGCTACACCTTC
V gene: TRBV19; J gene: TRBJ1-5; clone size: NA; D gene: TRBD1; CDR3 protein: CASTGTGSGQPQHF; CDR3 DNA: TGTGCCAGTACTGGGACAGGGTCGGGTCAGCCCCAGCATTTT